Listed below are T cell receptor beta chains from one sample, sequenced in a study of shared clonotypes between healthy human individuals. Measured with immunoSEQ multiplex PCR; TCRdb has only the in-frame clones, and not every one. The repertoire consists of nearly 1 million clones, with about three quarters occurring once and the leading ten covering over 1.3%. Sequencing was done on a sample of memory CD4+ T cells sorted from blood. The origin of the receptors is a man aged 18 to 30 in good health. Each CDR3 is given with its conserved first and last residue. Fields, in order: J gene, clone size, D gene, V gene, CDR3 DNA, CDR3 protein. A D gene is named only where the DNA matches it firmly. The listing skips clone size in some rows; elsewhere it reads once, few, many or a size class.

TRBJ2-6,NA,NA,TRBV6-5,TGTGCCAGCAGTTACGATGGGTCTGGGGCCAACGTCCTGACTTTC,CASSYDGSGANVLTF
TRBJ2-7,NA,TRBD1,TRBV6-1,TGTGCCAGCAGTGTACAGGGGTACTCCTACGAGCAGTACTTC,CASSVQGYSYEQYF
TRBJ2-3,NA,TRBD2,TRBV7-6,TGTGCCAGCAGCTTAGGGGTAGCGGGGGCAGTCTCAGATACGCAGTATTTT,CASSLGVAGAVSDTQYF
TRBJ1-3,NA,NA,TRBV2,TGTGCCTCTGGGGTAGGGGAAGGAAACACCATATATTTT,CASGVGEGNTIYF
TRBJ2-3,NA,TRBD1,TRBV30,TGTGCCTGGACGGGCTTCTTCAGGGGGACGCAGTATTTT,CAWTGFFRGTQYF
TRBJ1-2,NA,NA,TRBV28,TGTGCCAGCAGTTTAAATGGGGTCTATGGCTACACCTTC,CASSLNGVYGYTF
TRBJ2-3,NA,TRBD2,TRBV7-8,TGTGCCAGCAGTGCCGGTCAAGCGGGGGAAGATACGCAGTATTTT,CASSAGQAGEDTQYF
TRBJ2-7,NA,NA,TRBV28,TGTGCCAGCAGAGCACCGGGACCGACGGAATTCTACGAGCAGTACTTC,CASRAPGPTEFYEQYF
TRBJ2-7,NA,NA,TRBV7-2,TGTGCCAGCAGCTTAGCGAGGCTAGCATACGAGCAGTACTTC,CASSLARLAYEQYF
TRBJ2-4,NA,NA,TRBV29-1,TGCAGCGTTGAACTACACCTGAGGGCCAAAAACATTCAGTACTTC,CSVELHLRAKNIQYF
TRBJ2-3,NA,NA,TRBV5-8,TGTGCCAGCAGCCCGGCGGATACGCAGTATTTT,CASSPADTQYF
TRBJ2-7,few,TRBD2,TRBV9,TGTGCCAGCAGCGGACTAGCGGGAGGGGGTTACGAGCAGTACTTC,CASSGLAGGGYEQYF
TRBJ2-1,many,NA,TRBV5-1,TGCGCCAGCAGCTTGGGAGGGACGGAGGCGTACAATGAGCAGTTCTTC,CASSLGGTEAYNEQFF
TRBJ2-6,NA,NA,TRBV27,TGTGCCAGCAGTTCTAACTCTGGGGCCAACGTCCTGACTTTC,CASSSNSGANVLTF
TRBJ2-3,NA,TRBD2,TRBV5-6,TGTGCCAGCAGCTCGGCGGCGGGAGCGGGGGCAGATACGCAGTATTTT,CASSSAAGAGADTQYF
TRBJ1-2,once,NA,TRBV2,TGTGCCAGCAGTGAGTCGTGGGACTATGGCTACACCTTC,CASSESWDYGYTF
TRBJ2-5,NA,NA,TRBV4-3,TGCGCCAGCAGCCAAGATTATCTCTGGGGGGACCAAGAGACCCAGTACTTC,CASSQDYLWGDQETQYF
TRBJ1-6,NA,NA,TRBV18,TGTGCCAGCTCTCAACAGGGAGGTAATTCACCCCTCCACTTT,CASSQQGGNSPLHF
TRBJ1-3,few,TRBD1,TRBV7-9,TGTGCCAGCAGCTTAGGCCGCGTCCCCGGGGACAGGGGACACACCATATATTTT,CASSLGRVPGDRGHTIYF
TRBJ2-7,NA,TRBD2,TRBV7-2,TGTGCCAGCAGCTTGTCCGGGACTAGCGGGAGGTTCCCTATGCGGCAGTACTTC,CASSLSGTSGRFPMRQYF
TRBJ2-1,once,TRBD2,TRBV6-1,TGTGCCAGCAGTGCAGCGGGGGGGCGGTACTTTAATGAGCAGTTCTTC,CASSAAGGRYFNEQFF
TRBJ1-1,NA,NA,TRBV19,TGTGCCAGTAAGTCGGGTTCCTCGAACACTGAAGCTTTCTTT,CASKSGSSNTEAFF